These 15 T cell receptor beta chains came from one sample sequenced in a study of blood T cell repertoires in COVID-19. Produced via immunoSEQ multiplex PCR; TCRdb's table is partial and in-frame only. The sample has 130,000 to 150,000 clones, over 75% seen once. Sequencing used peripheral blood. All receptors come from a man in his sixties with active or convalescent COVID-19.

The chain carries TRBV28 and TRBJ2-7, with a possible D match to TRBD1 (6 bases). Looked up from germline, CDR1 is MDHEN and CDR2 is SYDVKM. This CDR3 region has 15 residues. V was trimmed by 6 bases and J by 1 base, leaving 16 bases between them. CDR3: CASSPLGTPSYEQYF. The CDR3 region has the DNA TGTGCCAGCAGCCCCCTCGGGACACCTTCCTACGAGCAGTACTTC.

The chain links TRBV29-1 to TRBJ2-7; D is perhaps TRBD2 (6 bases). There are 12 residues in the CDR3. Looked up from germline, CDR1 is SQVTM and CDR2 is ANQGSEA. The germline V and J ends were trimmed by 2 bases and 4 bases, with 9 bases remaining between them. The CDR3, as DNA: TGCAGCGTTGAACTAGGAGGGTACGAGCAGTACTTC. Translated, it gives CSVELGGYEQYF.

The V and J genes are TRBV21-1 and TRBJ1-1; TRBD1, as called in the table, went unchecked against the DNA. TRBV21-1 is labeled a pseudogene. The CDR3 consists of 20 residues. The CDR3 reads CASSKALERREDSLNTEAFF. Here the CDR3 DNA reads TGTGCCAGCAGCAAAGCGCTAGAGCGCCGCGAGGACAGCCTTAACACTGAAGCTTTCTTT.

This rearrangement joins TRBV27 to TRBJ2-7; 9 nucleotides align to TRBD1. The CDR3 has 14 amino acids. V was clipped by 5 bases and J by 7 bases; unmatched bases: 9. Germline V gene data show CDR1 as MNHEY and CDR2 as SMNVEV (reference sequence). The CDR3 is CASSNWDRVGEQYF. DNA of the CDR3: TGTGCCAGCAGTAACTGGGACAGGGTTGGAGAGCAGTACTTC.

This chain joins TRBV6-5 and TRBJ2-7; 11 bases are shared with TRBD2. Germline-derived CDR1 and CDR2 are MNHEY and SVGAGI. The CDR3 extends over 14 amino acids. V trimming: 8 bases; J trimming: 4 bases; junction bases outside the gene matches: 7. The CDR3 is CASLAASGRYEQYF. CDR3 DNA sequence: TGTGCCAGCCTCGCGGCTAGCGGGAGGTACGAGCAGTACTTC.

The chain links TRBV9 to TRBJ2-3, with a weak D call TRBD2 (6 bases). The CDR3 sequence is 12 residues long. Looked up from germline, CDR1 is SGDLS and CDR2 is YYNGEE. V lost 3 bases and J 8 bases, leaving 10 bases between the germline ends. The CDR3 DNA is TGTGCCAGCAGCGCGCACGGGGGTACGCAGTATTTT. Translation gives CASSAHGGTQYF.

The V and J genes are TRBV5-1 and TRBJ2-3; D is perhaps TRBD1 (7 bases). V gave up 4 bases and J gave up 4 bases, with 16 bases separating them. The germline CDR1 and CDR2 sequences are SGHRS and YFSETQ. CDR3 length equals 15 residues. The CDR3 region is CASSLTGGGPDTQYF. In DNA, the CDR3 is TGCGCCAGCAGCCTCACAGGAGGGGGCCCAGATACGCAGTATTTT.

DNA of the CDR3: TGTGCCAGCAGTGACGGAGGGAGTGGAGAGCAGTACTTC. Protein sequence: CASSDGGSGEQYF. The J gene is TRBJ2-7, the V gene TRBV6-4; D may be TRBD2 (6 bases). Germline lookup yields CDR1 MRHNA and CDR2 SNTAGT. Trimming left V 2 bases short and J 7 bases short, with 12 bases between. The CDR3 has 13 amino acids.

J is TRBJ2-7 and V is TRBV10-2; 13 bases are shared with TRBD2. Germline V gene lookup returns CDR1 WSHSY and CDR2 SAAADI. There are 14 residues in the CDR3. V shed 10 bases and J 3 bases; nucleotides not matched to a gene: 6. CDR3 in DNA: TGCGCCACCGGACTAGCGGGAGATCTCTACGAGCAGTACTTC. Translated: CATGLAGDLYEQYF.

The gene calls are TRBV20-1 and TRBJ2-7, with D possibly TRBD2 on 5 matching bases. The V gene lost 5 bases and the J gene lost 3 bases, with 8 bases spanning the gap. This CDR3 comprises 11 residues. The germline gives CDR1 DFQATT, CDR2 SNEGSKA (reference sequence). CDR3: CSAGLYYEQYF. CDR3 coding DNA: TGCAGTGCTGGACTTTACTACGAGCAGTACTTC.

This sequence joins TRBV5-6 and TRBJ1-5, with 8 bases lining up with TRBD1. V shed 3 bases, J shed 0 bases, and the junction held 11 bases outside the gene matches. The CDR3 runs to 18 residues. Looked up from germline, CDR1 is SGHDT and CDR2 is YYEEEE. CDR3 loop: CASSYGQGTFYSNQPQHF. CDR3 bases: TGTGCCAGCAGCTACGGACAGGGAACTTTTTATAGCAATCAGCCCCAGCATTTT.

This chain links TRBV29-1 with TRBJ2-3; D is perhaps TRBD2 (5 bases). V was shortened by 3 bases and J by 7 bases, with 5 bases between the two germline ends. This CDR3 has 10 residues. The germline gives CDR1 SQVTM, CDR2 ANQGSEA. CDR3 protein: CSVDGNTQYF. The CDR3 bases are TGCAGCGTTGACGGGAATACGCAGTATTTT.

This CDR3 reads CASAMTGEGTGELFF. The CDR3 bases are TGTGCCAGCGCAATGACAGGGGAAGGGACCGGGGAGCTGTTTTTT. This chain joins TRBV11-3 and TRBJ2-2; TRBD1 matches at 8 bases. Trimming at V came to 8 bases and at J to 5 bases, leaving 10 bases not matched to a gene. Germline CDR1 and CDR2: SGHNT and YENEEA. The CDR3 loop spans 15 amino acids.

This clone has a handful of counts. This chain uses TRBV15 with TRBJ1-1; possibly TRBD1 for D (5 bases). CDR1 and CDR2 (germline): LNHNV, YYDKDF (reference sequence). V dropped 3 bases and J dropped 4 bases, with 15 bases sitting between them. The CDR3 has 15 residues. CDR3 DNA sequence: TGTGCCACCAGCAGTGCGGGGCTAGGGAGCACTGAAGCTTTCTTT. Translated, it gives CATSSAGLGSTEAFF.

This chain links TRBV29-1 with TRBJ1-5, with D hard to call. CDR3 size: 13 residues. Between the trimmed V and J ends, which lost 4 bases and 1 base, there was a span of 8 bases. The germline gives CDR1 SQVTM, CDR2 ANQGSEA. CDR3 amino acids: CSVGSGSNQPQHF. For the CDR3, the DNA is TGCAGCGTTGGCTCGGGGAGCAATCAGCCCCAGCATTTT.